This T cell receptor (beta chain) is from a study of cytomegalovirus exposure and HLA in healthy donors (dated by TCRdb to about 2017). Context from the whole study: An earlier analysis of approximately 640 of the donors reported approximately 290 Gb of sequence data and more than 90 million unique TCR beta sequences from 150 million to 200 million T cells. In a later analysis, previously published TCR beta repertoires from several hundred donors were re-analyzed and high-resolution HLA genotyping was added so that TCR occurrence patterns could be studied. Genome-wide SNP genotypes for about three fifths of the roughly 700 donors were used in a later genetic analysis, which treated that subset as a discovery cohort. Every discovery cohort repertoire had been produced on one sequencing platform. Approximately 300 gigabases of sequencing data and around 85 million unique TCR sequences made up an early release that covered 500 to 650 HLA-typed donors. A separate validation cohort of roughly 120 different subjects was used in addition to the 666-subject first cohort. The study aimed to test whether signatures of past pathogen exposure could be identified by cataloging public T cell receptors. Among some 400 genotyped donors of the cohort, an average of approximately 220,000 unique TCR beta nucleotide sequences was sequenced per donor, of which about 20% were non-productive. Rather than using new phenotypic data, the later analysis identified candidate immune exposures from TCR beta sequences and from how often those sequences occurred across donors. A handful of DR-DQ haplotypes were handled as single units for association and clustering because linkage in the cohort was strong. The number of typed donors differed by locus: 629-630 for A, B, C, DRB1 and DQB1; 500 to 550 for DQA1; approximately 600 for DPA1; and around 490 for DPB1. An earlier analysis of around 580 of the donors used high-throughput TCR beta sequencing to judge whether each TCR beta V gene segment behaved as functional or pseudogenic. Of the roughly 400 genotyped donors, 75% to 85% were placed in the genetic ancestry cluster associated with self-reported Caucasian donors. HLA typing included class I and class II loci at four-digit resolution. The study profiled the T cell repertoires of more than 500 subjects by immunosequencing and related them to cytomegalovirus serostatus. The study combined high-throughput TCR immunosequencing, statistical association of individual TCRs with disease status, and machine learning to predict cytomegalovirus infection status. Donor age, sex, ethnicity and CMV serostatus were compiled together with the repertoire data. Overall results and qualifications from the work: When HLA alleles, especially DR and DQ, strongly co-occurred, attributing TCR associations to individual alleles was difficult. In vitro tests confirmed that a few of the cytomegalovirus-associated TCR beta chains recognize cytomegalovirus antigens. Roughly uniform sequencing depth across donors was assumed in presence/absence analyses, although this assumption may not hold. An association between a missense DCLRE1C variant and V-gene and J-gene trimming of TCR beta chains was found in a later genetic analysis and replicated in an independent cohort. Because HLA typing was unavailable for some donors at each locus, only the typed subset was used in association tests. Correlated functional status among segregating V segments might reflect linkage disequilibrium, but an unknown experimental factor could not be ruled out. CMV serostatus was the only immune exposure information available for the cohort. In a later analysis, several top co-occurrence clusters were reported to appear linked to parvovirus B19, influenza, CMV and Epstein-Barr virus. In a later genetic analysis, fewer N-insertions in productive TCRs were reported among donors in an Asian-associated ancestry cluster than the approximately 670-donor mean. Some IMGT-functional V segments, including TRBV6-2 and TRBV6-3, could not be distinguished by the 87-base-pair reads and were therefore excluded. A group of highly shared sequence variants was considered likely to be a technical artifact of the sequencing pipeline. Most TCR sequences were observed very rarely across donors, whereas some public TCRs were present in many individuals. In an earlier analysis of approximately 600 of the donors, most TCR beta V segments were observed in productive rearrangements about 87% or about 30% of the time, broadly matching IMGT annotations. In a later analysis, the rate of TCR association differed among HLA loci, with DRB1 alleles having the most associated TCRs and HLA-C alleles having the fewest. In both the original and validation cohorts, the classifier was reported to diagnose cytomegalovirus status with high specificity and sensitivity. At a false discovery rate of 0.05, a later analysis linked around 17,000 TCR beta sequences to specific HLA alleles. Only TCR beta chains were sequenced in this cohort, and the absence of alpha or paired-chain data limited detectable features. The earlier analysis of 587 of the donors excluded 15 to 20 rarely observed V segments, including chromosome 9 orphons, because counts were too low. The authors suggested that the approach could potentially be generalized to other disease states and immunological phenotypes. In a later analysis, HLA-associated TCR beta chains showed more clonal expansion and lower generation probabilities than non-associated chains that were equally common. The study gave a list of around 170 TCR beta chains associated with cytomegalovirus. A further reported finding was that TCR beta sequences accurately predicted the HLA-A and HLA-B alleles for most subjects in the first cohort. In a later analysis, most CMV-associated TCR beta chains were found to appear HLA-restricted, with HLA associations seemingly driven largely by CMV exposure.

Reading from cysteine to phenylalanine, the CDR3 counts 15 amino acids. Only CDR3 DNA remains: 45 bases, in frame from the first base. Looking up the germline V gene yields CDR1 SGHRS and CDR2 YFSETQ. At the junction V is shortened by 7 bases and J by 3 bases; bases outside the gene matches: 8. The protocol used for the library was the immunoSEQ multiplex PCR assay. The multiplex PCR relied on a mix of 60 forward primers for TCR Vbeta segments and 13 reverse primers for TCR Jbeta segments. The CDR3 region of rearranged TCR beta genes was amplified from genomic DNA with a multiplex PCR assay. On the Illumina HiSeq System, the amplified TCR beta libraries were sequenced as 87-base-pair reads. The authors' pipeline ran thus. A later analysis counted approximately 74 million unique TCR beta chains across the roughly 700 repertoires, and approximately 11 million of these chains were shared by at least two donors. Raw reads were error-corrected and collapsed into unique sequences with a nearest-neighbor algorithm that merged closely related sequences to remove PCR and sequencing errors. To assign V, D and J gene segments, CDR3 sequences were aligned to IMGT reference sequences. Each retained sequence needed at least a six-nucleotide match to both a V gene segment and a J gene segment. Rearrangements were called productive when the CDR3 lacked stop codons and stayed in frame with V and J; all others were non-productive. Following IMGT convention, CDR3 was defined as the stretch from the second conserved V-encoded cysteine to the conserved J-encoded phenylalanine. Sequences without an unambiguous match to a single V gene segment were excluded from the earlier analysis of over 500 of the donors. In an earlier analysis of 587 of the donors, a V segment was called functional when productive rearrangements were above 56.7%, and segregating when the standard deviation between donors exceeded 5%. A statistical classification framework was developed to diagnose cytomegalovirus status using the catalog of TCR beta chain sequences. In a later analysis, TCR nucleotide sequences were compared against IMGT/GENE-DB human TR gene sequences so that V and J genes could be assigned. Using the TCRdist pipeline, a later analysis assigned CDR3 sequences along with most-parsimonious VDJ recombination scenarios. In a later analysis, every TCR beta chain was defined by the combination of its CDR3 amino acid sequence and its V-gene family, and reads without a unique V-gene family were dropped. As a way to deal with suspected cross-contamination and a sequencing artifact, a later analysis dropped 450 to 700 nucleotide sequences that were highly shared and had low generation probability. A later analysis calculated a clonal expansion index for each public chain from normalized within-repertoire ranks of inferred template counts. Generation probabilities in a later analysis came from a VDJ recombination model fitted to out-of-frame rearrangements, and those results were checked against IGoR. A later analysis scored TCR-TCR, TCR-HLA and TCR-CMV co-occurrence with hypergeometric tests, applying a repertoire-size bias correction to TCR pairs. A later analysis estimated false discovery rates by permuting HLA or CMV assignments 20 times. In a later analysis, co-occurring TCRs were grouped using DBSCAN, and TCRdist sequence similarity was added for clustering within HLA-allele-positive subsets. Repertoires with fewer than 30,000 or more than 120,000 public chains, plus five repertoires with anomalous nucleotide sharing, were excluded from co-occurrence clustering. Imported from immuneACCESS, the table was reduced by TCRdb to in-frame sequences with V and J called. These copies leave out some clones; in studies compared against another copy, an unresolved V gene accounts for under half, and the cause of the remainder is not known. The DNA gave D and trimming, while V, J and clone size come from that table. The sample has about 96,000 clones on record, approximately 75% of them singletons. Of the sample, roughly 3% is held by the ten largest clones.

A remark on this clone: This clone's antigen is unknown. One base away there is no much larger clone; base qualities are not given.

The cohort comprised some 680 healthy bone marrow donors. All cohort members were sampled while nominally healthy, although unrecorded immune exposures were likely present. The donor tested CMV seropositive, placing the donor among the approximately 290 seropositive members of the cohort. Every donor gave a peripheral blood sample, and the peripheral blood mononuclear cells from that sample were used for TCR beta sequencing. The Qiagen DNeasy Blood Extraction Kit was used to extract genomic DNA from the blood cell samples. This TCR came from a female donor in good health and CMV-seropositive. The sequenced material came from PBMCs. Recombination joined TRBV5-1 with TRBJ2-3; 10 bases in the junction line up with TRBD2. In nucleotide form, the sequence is TGCGCCAGCCGATTCCTAGCGGGAGCGACAGATACGCAGTATTTT. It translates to CASRFLAGATDTQYF.